A single sample is the source of the 7 T cell receptor beta chains below, sequenced in a study of T cells expressing NK-cell markers. TCRdb reprocessed the 5' RACE reads, keeping one entry per CDR3 protein, no DNA. This repertoire comprises about half a million distinct CDR3 sequences; its ten largest clones make up over 1.1%. The sample comprised blood T cells: a sorted CD56 or NKG2C T cell subset, CD4+ or CD8+ T cells, or bulk PBMC T cells (not recorded which). The receptor set was obtained from a woman in her forties or fifties in good health.

The chain combines TRBV20-1 with TRBJ2-5; TCRdb reports TRBD1, a call that lacks DNA to check it against. Germline CDR1 and CDR2: DFQATT and SNEGSKA (reference sequence). The CDR3 is 15 residues long. The CDR3: CSARTTTGWTETQYF.

The rearrangement joins TRBV7-8 to TRBJ1-6. CDR1 SGHVS and CDR2 FQNEAQ come from the germline V gene. The CDR3 runs 13 residues. The CDR3 loop reads CASSPEGNSPLHF.

The V and J genes are TRBV7-9 and TRBJ2-3; TCRdb selects TRBD1, and the lack of DNA leaves this call unchecked. Germline V gives CDR1 SEHNR, CDR2 FQNEAQ (reference sequence). CDR3 length: 14 residues. This chain's CDR3 is CASRFLGETDTQYF.

V usage is TRBV5-1 and J usage is TRBJ1-6; the D call of TRBD1 rests on TCRdb alone, since no DNA is present to check it. CDR3 length: 14 residues. Germline assignment: CDR1 SGHRS and CDR2 YFSETQ. The CDR3 spells CASRPFGTNSPLHF.

The chain recombines TRBV24-1 with TRBJ2-5. CDR3 size: 15 residues. Germline lookup yields CDR1 KGHDR and CDR2 SFDVKD. The CDR3 is CATSDLVGSGETQYF.

CDR3: CASSVDWFDSEQFF. The chain couples TRBV9 to TRBJ2-1. The CDR3 is 14 amino acids. Germline CDR1 reads SGDLS; CDR2 reads YYNGEE.

This chain connects TRBV10-3 to TRBJ1-5; TCRdb's D call of TRBD1 is untestable without DNA. This CDR3 spans 15 amino acids. Germline values: CDR1 ENHRY, CDR2 SYGVKD. The CDR3 here is CAISESRGGDQPQHF.